A selection of T cell receptor beta chains follows, all from one sample in a study of blood T cells in healthy people across ages. In TCRdb, the 5' RACE reads were re-called with MiXCR into one record per CDR3 protein. There are some 1,800,000 distinct CDR3 sequences in the sample; roughly two fifths occur only once, and approximately 22% lies in the top ten. Sequenced: blood. The receptors here all came from a human donor in good health. CDR3s include the opening cysteine and the closing phenylalanine or tryptophan. The order of the fields is V gene, J gene, clone size, D gene, CDR3 DNA, CDR3 protein. The D gene is left open where the match is weak. Size tells how often a clone was seen (once, few, many) or the class of an expanded clone, and some rows leave it out.

V gene: TRBV5-1; J gene: TRBJ1-2; clone size: -; D gene: -; CDR3 DNA: TGCGCCAGCAGCCCCCTGGACGTAAACTATGGCTACACCTTC; CDR3 protein: CASSPLDVNYGYTF
V gene: TRBV12-3/TRBV12-4; J gene: TRBJ1-6; clone size: few; D gene: -; CDR3 DNA: TGTGCCAGCAGTTTTAAGGGGGAAGGCGGTGCACCCCTCCACTTT; CDR3 protein: CASSFKGEGGAPLHF
V gene: TRBV7-6; J gene: TRBJ2-7; clone size: -; D gene: TRBD2; CDR3 DNA: TGTGCCAGCAGCTTAGAAGTAAGCGGGAGCGCCTACGAGCAGTACTTC; CDR3 protein: CASSLEVSGSAYEQYF
V gene: TRBV12-3/TRBV12-4; J gene: TRBJ1-5; clone size: -; D gene: -; CDR3 DNA: TGTGCCAGCAGTTCCTCCTACCCCGGGATGCCCCAGCATTTT; CDR3 protein: CASSSSYPGMPQHF
V gene: TRBV12-3/TRBV12-4; J gene: TRBJ2-5; clone size: many; D gene: -; CDR3 DNA: TGTGCCAGCACCCGAGGGGAGACCCAGTACTTC; CDR3 protein: CASTRGETQYF
V gene: TRBV28; J gene: TRBJ2-1; clone size: -; D gene: -; CDR3 DNA: TGTGCCAGCAGCAGTTTACTCCCCTCCACAGGGAACTCCTACGAGCAGTTCTTC; CDR3 protein: CASSSLLPSTGNSYEQFF
V gene: TRBV12-5; J gene: TRBJ2-1; clone size: -; D gene: -; CDR3 DNA: TGTGCTAGTGGTTCCTTTTTTAGCTCCTACAATGAGCAGTTCTTC; CDR3 protein: CASGSFFSSYNEQFF
V gene: TRBV7-6; J gene: TRBJ2-4; clone size: -; D gene: TRBD1; CDR3 DNA: TGTGCCAGCAGCTTTACAGGGGGCATTCAGTACTTC; CDR3 protein: CASSFTGGIQYF
V gene: TRBV5-1; J gene: TRBJ2-7; clone size: few; D gene: -; CDR3 DNA: TGCGCCAGCAGCCCCGGCGGCTCAGACGAGCAGTACTTC; CDR3 protein: CASSPGGSDEQYF
V gene: TRBV10-3; J gene: TRBJ2-1; clone size: -; D gene: TRBD2; CDR3 DNA: TGTGCCATCAGCCCAACTAGCGGGTTGGGCAATGAGCAGTTCTTC; CDR3 protein: CAISPTSGLGNEQFF
V gene: TRBV4-1; J gene: TRBJ2-4; clone size: few; D gene: -; CDR3 DNA: TGCGCCAGCAGCCAGGCAGCTGCTTTAGCCAAAAACATTCAGTACTTC; CDR3 protein: CASSQAAALAKNIQYF
V gene: TRBV6-5; J gene: TRBJ2-7; clone size: few; D gene: TRBD2; CDR3 DNA: TGTGCCAGCAGACCTCGACCGGGGGGTTACGAGCAGTACTTC; CDR3 protein: CASRPRPGGYEQYF